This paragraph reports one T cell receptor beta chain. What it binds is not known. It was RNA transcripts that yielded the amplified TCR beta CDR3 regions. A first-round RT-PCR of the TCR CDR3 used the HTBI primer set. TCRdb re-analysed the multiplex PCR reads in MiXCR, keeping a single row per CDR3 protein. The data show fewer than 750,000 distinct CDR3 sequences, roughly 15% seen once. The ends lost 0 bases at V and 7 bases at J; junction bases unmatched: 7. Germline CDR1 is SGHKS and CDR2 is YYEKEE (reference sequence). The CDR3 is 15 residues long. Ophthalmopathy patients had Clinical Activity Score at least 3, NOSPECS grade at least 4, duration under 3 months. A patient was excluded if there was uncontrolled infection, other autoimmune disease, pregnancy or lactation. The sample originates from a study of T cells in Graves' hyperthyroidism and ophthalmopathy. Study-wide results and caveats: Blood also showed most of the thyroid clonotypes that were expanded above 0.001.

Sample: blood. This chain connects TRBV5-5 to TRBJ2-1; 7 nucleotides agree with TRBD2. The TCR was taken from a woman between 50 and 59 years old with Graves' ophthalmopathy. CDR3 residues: CASSLVLQRGNEQFF. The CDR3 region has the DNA TGTGCCAGCAGCTTGGTTCTCCAGCGGGGAAATGAGCAGTTCTTC.